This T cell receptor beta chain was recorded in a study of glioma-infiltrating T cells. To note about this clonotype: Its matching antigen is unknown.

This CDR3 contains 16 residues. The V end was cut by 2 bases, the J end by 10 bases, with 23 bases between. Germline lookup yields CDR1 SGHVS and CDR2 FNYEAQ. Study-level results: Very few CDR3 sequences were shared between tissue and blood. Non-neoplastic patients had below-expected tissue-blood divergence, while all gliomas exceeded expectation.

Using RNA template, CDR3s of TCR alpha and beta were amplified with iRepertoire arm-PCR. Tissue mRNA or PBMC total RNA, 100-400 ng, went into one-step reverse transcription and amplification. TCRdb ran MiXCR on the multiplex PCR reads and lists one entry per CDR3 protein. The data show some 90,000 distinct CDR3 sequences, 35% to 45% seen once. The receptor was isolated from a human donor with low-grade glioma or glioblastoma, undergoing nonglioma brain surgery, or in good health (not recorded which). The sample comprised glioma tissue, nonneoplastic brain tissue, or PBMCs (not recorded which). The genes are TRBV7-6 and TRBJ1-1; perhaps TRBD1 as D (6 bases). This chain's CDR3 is CASSLNPFDRNTRAFF. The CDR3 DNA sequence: TGTGCCAGCAGCTTAAACCCTTTCGACAGGAACACTCGAGCTTTCTTT. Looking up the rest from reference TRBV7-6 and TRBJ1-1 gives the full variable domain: GAGVSQSPRYKVTKRGQDVALRCDPISGHVSLYWYRQALGQGPEFLTYFNYEAQQDKSGLPNDRFSAERPEGSISTLTIQRTEQRDSAMYRCASSLNPFDRNTRAFFGQGTRLTVV.